This T cell receptor beta chain was captured in a study of blood T cell dynamics during melanoma immunotherapy. Produced via immunoSEQ multiplex PCR; TCRdb's table is partial and in-frame only. Of approximately 14,000 clones in the sample, more than 85% were seen once. Trimming took 6 bases from V and 4 from J, leaving 12 bases between them. From germline, CDR1 is MNHNS and CDR2 SASEGT. The CDR3 length is 13 residues. Time point here: week 3, after first cycle of checkpoint inhibitor. The TCR sequence derives from a human donor with melanoma. The sequencing here drew on blood, taken from a patient treated with checkpoint blockade. The J gene is TRBJ2-5, the V gene TRBV6-1; possibly TRBD2 for D (5 bases). CDR3 amino acids: CASSPGLAETQYF. The DNA of the CDR3 is TGTGCCAGCAGCCCCGGACTGGCAGAGACCCAGTACTTC.